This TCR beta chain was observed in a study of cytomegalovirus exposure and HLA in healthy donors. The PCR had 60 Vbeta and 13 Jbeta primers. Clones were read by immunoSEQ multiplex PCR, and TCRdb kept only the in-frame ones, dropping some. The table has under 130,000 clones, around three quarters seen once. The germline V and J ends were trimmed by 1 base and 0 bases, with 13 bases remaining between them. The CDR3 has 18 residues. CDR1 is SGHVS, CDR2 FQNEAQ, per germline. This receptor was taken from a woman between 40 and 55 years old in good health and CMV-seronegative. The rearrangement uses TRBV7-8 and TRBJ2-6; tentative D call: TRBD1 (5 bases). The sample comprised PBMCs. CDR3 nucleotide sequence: TGTGCCAGCAGCTTAGGTGAGACAGTGAGCTCTGGGGCCAACGTCCTGACTTTC. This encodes CASSLGETVSSGANVLTF.